These 29 T cell receptor beta chains were sequenced from one sample in a study of shared clonotypes between healthy human individuals. Clones were sequenced by immunoSEQ multiplex PCR, and TCRdb holds only the in-frame ones, with some missing. The repertoire consists of over a million clones, with 75% to 80% occurring once and the leading ten covering approximately 0.5%. Source material: memory CD4+ T cells from PBMCs. Subset indicated: CD45RA-negative fraction. All receptors derive from a man between 18 and 35 years old in good health. Some clones in this sample may be carry-over from other donors' samples.

V gene TRBV6-5 combines with J gene TRBJ1-1, with D perhaps TRBD1 (5 bases). The CDR3 covers 12 residues. V was cut by 6 bases and J by 10 bases, with 15 bases left in between. Germline V lookup: CDR1 MNHEY, CDR2 SVGAGI. CDR3 coding DNA: TGTGCCAGCAGCGGGGCAGGCCATGGAGCTTTCTTT. It codes for CASSGAGHGAFF.

This sequence joins TRBV10-1 and TRBJ2-1, with 12 bases matching TRBD2. The ends lost 3 bases at V and 8 bases at J; junction bases unmatched: 5. The CDR3 sequence is 15 residues long. Germline V CDR1 and CDR2: WNHNN, SYGVQD (reference sequence). CDR3 protein: CASSDATSGSHEQFF. CDR3 DNA sequence: TGCGCCAGCAGTGATGCGACTAGCGGGAGCCATGAGCAGTTCTTC.

Remarks on this clone: A junction boundary mismatches the germline segment, possibly from a read error. The chain recombines TRBV28 with TRBJ1-5; perhaps TRBD1 as D (6 bases). CDR3 length: 15 amino acids. CDR1 and CDR2 from the germline V gene are MDHEN and SYDVKM. The CDR3 loop is CANSQHTGSNQPQHF. CDR3 DNA sequence: TGTGCCAACAGTCAGCACACAGGGAGCAATCAGCCCCAGCATTTT.

The chain links TRBV19 to TRBJ2-3, with a tentative D call TRBD2 (5 bases). Trimming cost V 5 bases and J 2 bases, with 14 bases left between them. CDR1 LNHDA and CDR2 SQIVND come from the germline V gene (reference sequence). The CDR3 runs 15 residues. This CDR3 is CASSVLDGDTDTQYF. CDR3 nucleotides: TGTGCCAGTAGTGTACTAGACGGGGACACAGATACGCAGTATTTT.

Many counts were recorded for this clone. The V call is TRBV7-8, the J call TRBJ1-4, with D possibly TRBD1 on 6 matching bases. The length of the CDR3 is 17 residues. The V end lost 5 bases, the J end lost 7 bases, and 23 bases lay between the germline ends. Germline V gene data show CDR1 as SGHVS and CDR2 as FQNEAQ. CDR3 sequence reads: CASSKPNRDWVLEKLFF. The CDR3 DNA sequence: TGTGCCAGCAGCAAACCCAACAGGGATTGGGTGCTTGAAAAACTGTTTTTT.

J is TRBJ2-7 and V is TRBV6-1; D is perhaps TRBD2 (7 bases). CDR1 is MNHNS, CDR2 SASEGT, per germline. Trimming stripped 8 bases from V and 7 bases from J, with 21 bases between. The CDR3 contains 14 residues. Here the CDR3 DNA reads TGTGCCAGCGAGGAAAGGGGGGGATTTTATGAGCAGTACTTC. Amino acids: CASEERGGFYEQYF.

In this sample, this clone turned up a few times. The J gene is TRBJ2-1, the V gene TRBV28; D remains ambiguous. Germline V gene lookup returns CDR1 MDHEN and CDR2 SYDVKM. The CDR3 length is 16 residues. V was clipped by 6 bases and J by 0 bases, with 15 bases between them. Here the CDR3 reads CASRPSGGSSYNEQFF. The CDR3 nucleotides are TGTGCCAGCAGACCCTCGGGCGGTAGCTCCTACAATGAGCAGTTCTTC.

V usage is TRBV10-3 and J usage is TRBJ2-3, with a possible D match to TRBD1 (5 bases). Germline CDR1 ENHRY, CDR2 SYGVKD. The length of the CDR3 is 15 residues. V dropped 10 bases and J dropped 0 bases, with 17 bases sitting between them. CDR3 protein: CATRVRPTSTDTQYF. CDR3 DNA: TGTGCCACCAGGGTCCGGCCTACTAGCACAGATACGCAGTATTTT.

The chain carries TRBV9 and TRBJ2-6; D is unresolved. The ends were cut back, 5 bases at V and 1 base at J, with 13 bases in the middle. The CDR3 is 16 residues long. Germline loops: CDR1 SGDLS, CDR2 YYNGEE. The CDR3 loop reads CASSKMFASGANVLTF. The CDR3, as DNA: TGTGCCAGCAGTAAAATGTTCGCTTCTGGGGCCAACGTCCTGACTTTC. Using reference TRBV9 and TRBJ2-6 for the parts outside the CDR3, the full variable domain is DSGVTQTPKHLITATGQRVTLRCSPRSGDLSVYWYQQSLDQGLQFLIQYYNGEERAKGNILERFSAQQFPDLHSELNLSSLELGDSALYFCASSKMFASGANVLTFGAGSRLTVL.

The J gene is TRBJ2-1, the V gene TRBV28; D is ambiguous. This CDR3 has 13 amino acids. CDR1 is MDHEN and CDR2 is SYDVKM in the germline V gene. Trimming shortened V by 0 bases and J by 4 bases, and 4 bases separated the two germline ends. The CDR3 here is CASSLWEYNEQFF. The DNA of the CDR3 is TGTGCCAGCAGTTTATGGGAATACAATGAGCAGTTCTTC.

Worth noting for this clone: Other nucleotide sequences from this sample produce the same CDR3. The chain combines TRBV27 with TRBJ2-1; TRBD2 agrees at 11 bases. The germline gives CDR1 MNHEY, CDR2 SMNVEV (reference sequence). CDR3 size: 15 residues. V gave up 2 bases and J gave up 4 bases; unmatched junction bases: 1. The CDR3 nucleotides are TGTGCCAGCAGTTTAAGACTAGCGGGGTACAATGAGCAGTTCTTC. Translated, it gives CASSLRLAGYNEQFF.

The V gene is TRBV7-2, the J gene TRBJ2-7; the match to TRBD2 covers 9 bases. Germline V CDR1 and CDR2: SGHTA, FQGNSA. Trimming at V came to 5 bases and at J to 3 bases, leaving 11 bases not matched to a gene. CDR3 length: 16 residues. Here the CDR3 reads CASSPDWASGDYEQYF. CDR3 sequence (DNA): TGTGCCAGCAGCCCCGATTGGGCTAGCGGGGACTACGAGCAGTACTTC.

This chain links TRBV18 with TRBJ1-1; D uncertain. The CDR3 totals 13 residues. The V gene's germline CDR1 is KGHSH and CDR2 LQKENI. The V end was cut by 5 bases, the J end by 3 bases, with 10 bases between. CDR3 region: CASSSTLYTEAFF. The CDR3 coding sequence is TGTGCCAGCTCATCCACCTTATACACTGAAGCTTTCTTT.

The chain uses TRBV5-3 and TRBJ2-1, with 16 nucleotides matching TRBD2. TRBV5-3 is labeled an ORF, and its function is uncertain. CDR3 length: 16 residues. With 2 bases clipped from V and 8 bases from J, the junction kept 4 bases outside the gene matches. For the CDR3, the DNA is TGTGCCAGAAGCTTTGGGACTAGCGGGAGGGCCCATGAGCAGTTCTTC. Translating it yields CARSFGTSGRAHEQFF.

This chain joins TRBV12-5 and TRBJ2-5; D not resolved. Germline-derived CDR1 and CDR2 are LGHNT and FRNRAP. The CDR3 length is 12 residues. Trimming left V 6 bases short and J 2 bases short, with 7 bases between. The CDR3 nucleotides read TGTGCTAGTGGCTTAAGGCAAGAGACCCAGTACTTC. This codes for CASGLRQETQYF.

Turning to this clone: Other DNA sequences within the sample encode an identical CDR3. The chain employs TRBV5-1 and TRBJ1-4; D is undetermined. Germline CDR1 is SGHRS and CDR2 is YFSETQ. Between the trimmed V and J ends, which lost 4 bases and 0 bases, there was a span of 7 bases. The CDR3 runs 14 residues. The CDR3 bases are TGCGCCAGCAGCAGGGCTGCAACTAATGAAAAACTGTTTTTT. Translation: CASSRAATNEKLFF.

This chain links TRBV5-6 with TRBJ2-7; no clear D. The CDR3 has 16 amino acids. V was pared by 4 bases and J by 5 bases, with 22 bases between. CDR1 is SGHDT and CDR2 is YYEEEE in the germline V gene. The CDR3 sequence: CASSLGTGFALHEQYF. The CDR3, as DNA: TGTGCCAGCAGCCTCGGAACCGGGTTCGCCCTCCACGAGCAGTACTTC.

This chain links TRBV2 with TRBJ2-5; a possible D gene is TRBD1 (6 bases). CDR3 length: 14 amino acids. The germline V and J ends were trimmed by 2 bases and 5 bases, with 12 bases remaining between them. The germline V gene encodes CDR1 SNHLY and CDR2 FYNNEI. CDR3: CASSELGGRETQYF. CDR3 nucleotides: TGTGCCAGCAGTGAACTAGGGGGAAGGGAGACCCAGTACTTC. Full variable domain (remainder filled in from reference TRBV2 and TRBJ2-5): EPEVTQTPSHQVTQMGQEVILRCVPISNHLYFYWYRQILGQKVEFLVSFYNNEISEKSEIFDDQFSVERPDGSNFTLKIRSTKLEDSAMYFCASSELGGRETQYFGPGTRLLVL.

This clone occurred once. This sequence joins TRBV9 and TRBJ2-5; D is undetermined. V gave up 1 base and J gave up 5 bases, with 12 bases separating them. The CDR3 runs 14 residues. CDR1 and CDR2 from the germline V gene are SGDLS and YYNGEE. CDR3 in DNA: TGTGCCAGCAGCGTAAACCCCGGTGGGGAGACCCAGTACTTC. As protein: CASSVNPGGETQYF.

The chain joins TRBV15 to TRBJ2-7; 9 nucleotides agree with TRBD2. CDR1 is LNHNV and CDR2 is YYDKDF in the germline V gene (reference sequence). V dropped 5 bases and J dropped 3; count of bases not matched to a gene: 14. The CDR3 consists of 17 residues. The CDR3 protein is CATSEGLAGAPNYEQYF. CDR3 sequence (DNA): TGTGCCACCAGCGAGGGGTTAGCGGGGGCGCCCAACTACGAGCAGTACTTC.

This chain connects TRBV28 to TRBJ2-1, with 8 nucleotides matching TRBD1. Germline trimming cut 6 bases from V and 10 bases from J; bases unmatched to any gene: 5. The CDR3 has 12 residues. Germline CDR1 is MDHEN and CDR2 is SYDVKM. The CDR3 nucleotides are TGTGCCAGCAGGACCACAGGGGGAGAGCAGTTCTTC. Residues: CASRTTGGEQFF.

The genes are TRBV5-6 and TRBJ2-6; 9 bases fit TRBD1. Germline CDR1 is SGHDT and CDR2 is YYEEEE. The CDR3 covers 19 residues. Trimming removed 1 base from V and 4 bases from J; junction bases left unmatched: 12. The CDR3 sequence is CASSLYLPGQGSGANVLTF. CDR3 DNA: TGTGCCAGCAGCTTGTACCTCCCGGGACAGGGATCCGGGGCCAACGTCCTGACTTTC. The full variable domain, with the rest looked up from reference TRBV5-6 and TRBJ2-6, is DAGVTQSPTHLIKTRGQQVTLRCSPKSGHDTVSWYQQALGQGPQFIFQYYEEEERQRGNFPDRFSGHQFPNYSSELNVNALLLGDSALYLCASSLYLPGQGSGANVLTFGAGSRLTVL.

V and J are TRBV5-1 and TRBJ2-3; D perhaps matches TRBD2 (5 bases). Trimming left V 4 bases short and J 5 bases short, with 14 bases between. CDR1 is SGHRS, CDR2 YFSETQ, per germline. The CDR3 is 14 amino acids. CDR3: CASSPGSGGDTQYF. The CDR3 DNA is TGCGCCAGCAGCCCGGGATCCGGAGGAGATACGCAGTATTTT.

The chain carries TRBV19 and TRBJ2-2; 7 nucleotides agree with TRBD2. Unmatched junction bases numbered 2, after V lost 7 bases and J lost 0 bases. The CDR3 is made up of 14 amino acids. CDR1 is LNHDA and CDR2 is SQIVND in the germline V gene (reference sequence). The CDR3 loop is CASKGLTNTGELFF. The CDR3 coding sequence is TGTGCCAGTAAGGGACTAACGAACACCGGGGAGCTGTTTTTT.

The chain combines TRBV28 with TRBJ1-1; 8 bases are shared with TRBD1. The CDR3 has 18 amino acids. Unmatched junction bases numbered 14, after V lost 5 bases and J lost 0 bases. Germline CDR1 is MDHEN and CDR2 is SYDVKM. CDR3 DNA: TGTGCCAGCAGTCGACCCGTGGGACAGGTATACATGAACACTGAAGCTTTCTTT. Its translation: CASSRPVGQVYMNTEAFF.

This chain uses TRBV7-3 with TRBJ1-3; D is uncertain. Germline V gene lookup returns CDR1 SGHTA and CDR2 FQGTGA. Trimming shortened V by 1 base and J by 0 bases, and 7 bases separated the two germline ends. The CDR3 totals 15 residues. The CDR3 nucleotides are TGTGCCAGCAGCTTAAACAGTAACTCTGGAAACACCATATATTTT. Protein product: CASSLNSNSGNTIYF.

The chain carries TRBV5-8 and TRBJ1-3; tentatively, D is TRBD1 (6 bases). The germline V gene has CDR1 SGHTS and CDR2 YDEGEE. V was trimmed by 4 bases and J by 0 bases, leaving 8 bases between them. CDR3 size: 14 residues. For the CDR3, the DNA is TGTGCCAGCAGCCACAGGGTCTCTGGAAACACCATATATTTT. It translates to CASSHRVSGNTIYF.

CDR3 DNA sequence: TGTGCCAGTAGTATCTCTAACGTAGATACGCAGTATTTT. It yields the protein CASSISNVDTQYF. This chain links TRBV19 with TRBJ2-3; D gene uncertain. Trimming took off 3 bases at V and 5 bases at J, with 9 bases between the two ends. The V gene's germline CDR1 is LNHDA and CDR2 SQIVND (reference sequence). The CDR3 spans 13 residues.

The gene calls are TRBV7-2 and TRBJ2-5; D could derive from TRBD1 or TRBD2 (5 bases each). CDR1 and CDR2 (germline): SGHTA, FQGNSA. V lost 1 base and J lost 4, with 10 bases in between. This CDR3 contains 14 residues. In nucleotides, the CDR3 is TGTGCCAGCAGCTTAGGGGGGATGCGAGAGACCCAGTACTTC. Protein sequence: CASSLGGMRETQYF.